Below are 12 T cell receptor beta chains sequenced from a single sample in a study of cytomegalovirus exposure and HLA in healthy donors (TCRdb year 2017). Libraries were made using the immunoSEQ multiplex PCR assay. The multiplex PCR relied on a mix of 60 forward primers for TCR Vbeta segments and 13 reverse primers for TCR Jbeta segments. In its TCRdb copy, this immuneACCESS table keeps in-frame sequences only and misses some clones. Where compared with another copy, unresolved V genes explain less than half of these, and the others have no known cause. The sample yields around 90,000 clones; 79% were counted once. 2.5% to 3.5% of the sample is taken by the ten largest. Sequenced material: PBMCs. The receptor source for this set is a male donor in good health and CMV-seropositive.

The chain couples TRBV5-1 to TRBJ2-6; D call uncertain. This CDR3 region has 16 residues. Germline CDR1 is SGHRS and CDR2 is YFSETQ. V was cut by 4 bases and J by 0 bases, with 11 bases left in between. CDR3 bases: TGCGCCAGCAGCCCGTATTCCGGCTCTGGGGCCAACGTCCTGACTTTC. This encodes CASSPYSGSGANVLTF.

The chain employs TRBV7-9 and TRBJ2-7; a weak D match, TRBD1 (5 bases). V lost 7 bases, J lost 6 bases, and 16 bases lay in between. Germline V lookup: CDR1 SEHNR, CDR2 FQNEAQ (reference sequence). This CDR3 is 13 amino acids long. The CDR3 DNA reads as TGTGCCAGCACGCCAAGGGGTGATAGCGAGCAGTACTTC. Its translation is CASTPRGDSEQYF.

V is TRBV7-6 and J is TRBJ2-1, with 7 positions matching TRBD1. The V and J ends lost 5 bases and 4 bases, in that order; junction bases with no gene match: 8. CDR3 length: 15 amino acids. CDR1 is SGHVS, CDR2 FNYEAQ, per germline. The CDR3 bases are TGTGCCAGCAGCCAGAAGGACAGGACTTACAATGAGCAGTTCTTC. Its protein is CASSQKDRTYNEQFF.

The rearrangement uses TRBV7-9 and TRBJ1-2; D unclear. Trimming pared 1 base from V and 5 bases from J, leaving 14 bases between. The length of the CDR3 is 15 residues. Germline CDR1 SEHNR, CDR2 FQNEAQ (reference sequence). The CDR3 here is CASSLDPGSPYGYTF. The CDR3 region has the DNA TGTGCCAGCAGCTTAGATCCGGGAAGCCCTTATGGCTACACCTTC.

V usage is TRBV4-2 and J usage is TRBJ2-7, with 7 bases aligning to TRBD1. J was trimmed by 3 bases and V by 5 bases; bases with no gene match: 13. The germline V gene encodes CDR1 LGHNA and CDR2 YNFKEQ. The CDR3 extends over 16 amino acids. The CDR3 nucleotides are TGTGCCAGCAGCGAGACCCGACAGGGATTGGGCTACGAGCAGTACTTC. This gives the protein CASSETRQGLGYEQYF.

CDR3 residues: CASSDGTSLYNEQFF. The CDR3 region has the DNA TGTGCCAGCAGTGATGGGACTAGCTTATACAATGAGCAGTTCTTC. This chain connects TRBV2 to TRBJ2-1; 9 bases are a match to TRBD2. The CDR3 runs to 15 residues. Trimming cost V 3 bases and J 4 bases; bases outside gene matches: 4. Per the germline V gene, CDR1 is SNHLY and CDR2 is FYNNEI.

The chain is built from TRBV28 and TRBJ1-3, with 7 bases that match TRBD1. The CDR3 is 14 residues long. In germline, CDR1 is MDHEN, CDR2 SYDVKM. The ends lost 3 bases at V and 7 bases at J; junction bases unmatched: 6. The CDR3 reads CASSFSDRANTIYF. The CDR3 region has the DNA TGTGCCAGCAGTTTTAGCGACAGGGCCAACACCATATATTTT. The full variable domain, with the rest looked up from reference TRBV28 and TRBJ1-3, is DVKVTQSSRYLVKRTGEKVFLECVQDMDHENMFWYRQDPGLGLRLIYFSYDVKMKEKGDIPEGYSVSREKKERFSLILESASTNQTSMYLCASSFSDRANTIYFGEGSWLTVV.

The V and J genes are TRBV28 and TRBJ1-2; a weak D match, TRBD1 (5 bases). Germline V gene data show CDR1 as MDHEN and CDR2 as SYDVKM. V was pared by 6 bases and J by 0 bases, with 14 bases between. This CDR3 region has 15 residues. CDR3 nucleotides: TGTGCCAGCAGGGCTACAGGCGAAGCTAACTATGGCTACACCTTC. Translated: CASRATGEANYGYTF.

The V call is TRBV5-1, the J call TRBJ1-2; D is possibly TRBD1 (5 bases). The CDR3 length is 15 residues. Germline CDR1 is SGHRS and CDR2 is YFSETQ. The V gene lost 0 bases and the J gene lost 3 bases, with 12 bases spanning the gap. CDR3 region: CASSLEPGGDYGYTF. CDR3 nucleotides: TGCGCCAGCAGCTTGGAGCCGGGGGGTGACTATGGCTACACCTTC.

V gene TRBV30 combines with J gene TRBJ2-7; D not resolved. Germline V gene sequence: CDR1 GTSNPN, CDR2 SVGIG (reference sequence). V lost 2 bases, J lost 9 bases, and 20 bases lay in between. There are 14 residues in the CDR3. DNA of the CDR3: TGTGCCTGGAGTTTTAGTGGCGGTGGCCTGGGGCAGTACTTC. This codes for CAWSFSGGGLGQYF.

The rearrangement joins TRBV6-5 to TRBJ1-1; 8 bases line up with TRBD1. The CDR3 runs to 14 residues. The germline CDR1 and CDR2 sequences are MNHEY and SVGAGI. Unmatched junction bases numbered 9, after V lost 7 bases and J lost 5 bases. DNA for the CDR3: TGTGCCAGCACCTTAAGGACAGGGCTTACTGAAGCTTTCTTT. Amino acids: CASTLRTGLTEAFF.

This chain joins TRBV2 and TRBJ2-6; 7 bases are a match to TRBD1. The junction had 12 bases not matched to a gene; V was cut back by 10 bases and J by 0 bases. Germline CDR1 and CDR2: SNHLY and FYNNEI. The CDR3 totals 17 residues. This CDR3 is CATFPGGISSGANVLTF. CDR3 nucleotide sequence: TGTGCCACCTTTCCAGGGGGAATTAGCTCTGGGGCCAACGTCCTGACTTTC.